This T cell receptor (beta chain) was documented in a study of cytomegalovirus exposure and HLA in healthy donors. Overall study: The early release's HLA-typed donors yielded roughly 85 million unique TCRs. Study-level findings and limits: By a later analysis, the bulk of CMV-associated TCR beta chains appeared HLA-restricted. It was approximately 170 TCR beta chains that were listed as cytomegalovirus-associated. The study reported that TCR beta sequences accurately predicted HLA-A and HLA-B alleles in most subjects.

CDR3 size: 16 residues. Germline lookup yields CDR1 MNHEY and CDR2 SMNVEV (reference sequence). A note on this clone: The target antigen is unknown. One junction end does not reproduce the germline sequence, and a read error may be involved. Other DNA sequences of this sample code for an identical CDR3.

The PCR used 60 Vbeta and 13 Jbeta primers. Libraries were prepared by immunoSEQ multiplex PCR; TCRdb keeps only in-frame clonotypes and omits some of them. The table shows approximately 190,000 clones, with over 65% occurring only once. The receptor was isolated from a woman between 50 and 59 years old in good health and CMV-seropositive. Sequencing was done on a sample of PBMCs. V gene TRBV27 combines with J gene TRBJ2-3, with D tentatively TRBD2 (6 bases). CDR3 in DNA: TGCGCCAGCAGTTCCTATCAGCGGGTGGCCACAGATACGCAGTATTTT. It translates to CASSSYQRVATDTQYF.